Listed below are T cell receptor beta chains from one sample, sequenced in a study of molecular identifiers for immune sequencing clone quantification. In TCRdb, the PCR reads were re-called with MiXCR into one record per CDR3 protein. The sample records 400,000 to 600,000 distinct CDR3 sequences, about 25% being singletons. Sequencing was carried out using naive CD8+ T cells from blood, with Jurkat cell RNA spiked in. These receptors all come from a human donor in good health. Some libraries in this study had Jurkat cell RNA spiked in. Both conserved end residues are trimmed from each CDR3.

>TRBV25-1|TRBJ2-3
ASSALGPLTDTQY
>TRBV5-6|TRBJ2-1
ASSPPALVANEQF
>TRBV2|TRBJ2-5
ASSESGLAGQETQY
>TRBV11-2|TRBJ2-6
ASSFRPGGPARPGANVLT
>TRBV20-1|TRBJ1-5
SARDLVRDQPQH
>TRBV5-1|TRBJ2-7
ASSIQNTGDEQY
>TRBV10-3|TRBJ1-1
AISEGGDTEAF
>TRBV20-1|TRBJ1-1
SAEGTLNTEAF
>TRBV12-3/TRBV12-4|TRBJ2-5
ASSSPGAQY
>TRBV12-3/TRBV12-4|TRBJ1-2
ASSLRGARVYGYT
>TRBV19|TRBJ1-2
ASTLGGGYGYT
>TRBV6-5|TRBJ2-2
ASSYSGNSGGQPTGELF
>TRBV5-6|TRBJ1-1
ASSYGTNEAF
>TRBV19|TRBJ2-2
ASTGTGELV
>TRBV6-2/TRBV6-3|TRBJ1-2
ASSFRPLPNYGYT
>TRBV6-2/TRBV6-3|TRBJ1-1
ASSYSTGTGNTEAF
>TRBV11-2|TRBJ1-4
ASSLDEFTTNEKLF